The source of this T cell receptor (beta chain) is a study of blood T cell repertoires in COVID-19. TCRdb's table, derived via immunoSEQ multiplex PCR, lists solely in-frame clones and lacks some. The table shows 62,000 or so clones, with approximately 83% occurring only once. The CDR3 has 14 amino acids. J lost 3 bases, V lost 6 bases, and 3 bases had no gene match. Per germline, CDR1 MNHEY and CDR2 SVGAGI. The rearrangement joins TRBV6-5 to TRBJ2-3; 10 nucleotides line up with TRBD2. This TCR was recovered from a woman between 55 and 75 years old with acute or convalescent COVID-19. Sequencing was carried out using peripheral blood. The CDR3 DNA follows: TGTGCCAGCAGGCGGGGACTAGCGACAGATACGCAGTATTTT. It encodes CASRRGLATDTQYF.